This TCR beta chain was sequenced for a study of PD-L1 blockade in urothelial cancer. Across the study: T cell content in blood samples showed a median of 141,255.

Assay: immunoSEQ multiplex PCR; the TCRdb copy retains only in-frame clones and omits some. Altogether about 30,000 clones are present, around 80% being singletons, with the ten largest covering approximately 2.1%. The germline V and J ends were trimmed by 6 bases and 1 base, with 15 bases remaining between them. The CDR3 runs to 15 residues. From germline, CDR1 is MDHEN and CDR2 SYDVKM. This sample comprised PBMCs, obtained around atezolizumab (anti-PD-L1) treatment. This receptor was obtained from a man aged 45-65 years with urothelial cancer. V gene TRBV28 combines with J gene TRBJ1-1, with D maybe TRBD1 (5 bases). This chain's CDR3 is CASRPLLQGNTEAFF. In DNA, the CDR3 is TGTGCCAGCAGACCACTGCTGCAGGGGAACACTGAAGCTTTCTTT.